Here is one TCR beta chain with its context. Its antigen is not known. Per germline, CDR1 LNHDA and CDR2 SQIVND (reference sequence). The ends were cut back, 6 bases at V and 7 bases at J, with 22 bases in the middle. This CDR3 spans 16 amino acids. This record belongs to a study of identical twins. Study-level findings and limits: Model-predicted out-of-frame TCR alpha sharing fell below observed values in monozygotic twins. Abundant beta clonotypes from cord blood had fewer insertions, unlike memory repertoires, which showed none. Sequences that were beta out-of-frame showed weaker excess twin sharing.

Each CDR3 protein is one row after TCRdb ran MiXCR on the 5' RACE reads. The data hold 1.5 million to 2 million distinct CDR3 sequences, with 25% to 35% observed a single time. The receptor was isolated from a newborn girl in good health. What was sequenced was cord blood. The gene calls are TRBV19 and TRBJ2-1; D possibly corresponds to TRBD2 (6 bases). CDR3 region: CASSTRWRGRSNEQFF. CDR3 nucleotide sequence: TGTGCCAGTAGCACACGATGGCGTGGGAGGTCGAATGAGCAGTTCTTC.